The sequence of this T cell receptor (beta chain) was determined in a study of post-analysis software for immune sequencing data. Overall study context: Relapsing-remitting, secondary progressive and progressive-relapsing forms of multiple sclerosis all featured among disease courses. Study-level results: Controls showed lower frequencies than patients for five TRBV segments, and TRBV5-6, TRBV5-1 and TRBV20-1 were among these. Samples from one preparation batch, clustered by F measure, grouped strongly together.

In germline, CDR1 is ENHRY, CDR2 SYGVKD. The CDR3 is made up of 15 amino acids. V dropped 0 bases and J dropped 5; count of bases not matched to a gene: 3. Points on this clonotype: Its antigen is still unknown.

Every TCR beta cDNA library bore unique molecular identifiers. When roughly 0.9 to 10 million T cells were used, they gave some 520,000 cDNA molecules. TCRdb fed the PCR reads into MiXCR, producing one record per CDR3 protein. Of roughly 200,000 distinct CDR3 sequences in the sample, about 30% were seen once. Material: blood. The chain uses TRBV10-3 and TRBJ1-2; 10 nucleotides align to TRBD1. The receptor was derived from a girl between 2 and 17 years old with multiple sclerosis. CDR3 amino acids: CAISESAGQGYGYTF. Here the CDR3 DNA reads TGTGCCATCAGTGAGTCGGCGGGACAGGGGTATGGCTACACCTTC.